Following are 29 T cell receptor beta chains from one sample sequenced in a study of blood T cell repertoires in COVID-19. Profiled with immunoSEQ multiplex PCR; TCRdb holds only in-frame clones, not every one. Found here are 150,000 to 200,000 clones, 83% of them singletons; the top ten hold under 2.5%. Sequences were obtained from peripheral blood. These receptors originate from a woman of 80 years or more with acute or convalescent COVID-19.

The CDR3 loop reads CASSPYRGLGEKLFF. In DNA, the CDR3 is TGTGCCAGCAGTCCTTACAGGGGGCTTGGTGAAAAACTGTTTTTT. This sequence joins TRBV28 and TRBJ1-4; 9 bases fit TRBD1. Germline values: CDR1 MDHEN, CDR2 SYDVKM. With V trimmed by 5 bases and J by 7 bases, 8 bases remained unmatched. CDR3 size: 15 residues.

V gene TRBV20-1 combines with J gene TRBJ1-2, with a possible D match to TRBD1 (5 bases). The germline CDR1 and CDR2 sequences are DFQATT and SNEGSKA (reference sequence). V dropped 3 bases and J dropped 4 bases, with 9 bases sitting between them. This CDR3 comprises 12 residues. The CDR3: CSASLGGYGYTF. The CDR3, as DNA: TGCAGTGCTAGTTTGGGGGGCTATGGCTACACCTTC.

The rearrangement uses TRBV4-1 and TRBJ1-2; D is possibly TRBD1 (6 bases). The length of the CDR3 is 16 residues. Germline CDR1 and CDR2: MGHRA and YSYEKL. V lost 0 bases and J 5 bases, leaving 16 bases between the germline ends. CDR3 sequence (DNA): TGCGCCAGCAGCCAAGAGGGGACCGTGAGGGGGTATGGCTACACCTTC. Translating gives CASSQEGTVRGYGYTF.

The genes are TRBV6-1 and TRBJ1-2; unclear D gene. Per the germline V gene, CDR1 is MNHNS and CDR2 is SASEGT. The CDR3 runs to 14 residues. V gave up 1 base and J gave up 7 bases, with 13 bases separating them. CDR3 region: CASSEDIRSRGYTF. In nucleotides, the CDR3 is TGTGCCAGCAGTGAAGATATTAGGAGCCGTGGCTACACCTTC.

This clone came up many times. This chain connects TRBV4-2 to TRBJ1-2; D unclear. With 3 bases removed from V and 0 bases from J, the gap between germline ends came to 17 bases. The CDR3 extends over 17 amino acids. Germline V CDR1 and CDR2: LGHNA, YNFKEQ. The CDR3 reads CASSHVSAGISNYGYTF. The CDR3 nucleotides read TGTGCCAGCAGCCACGTCTCGGCGGGCATTTCTAACTATGGCTACACCTTC.

This clone came up a few times. This chain uses TRBV18 with TRBJ1-4; tentatively, D is TRBD1 (5 bases). CDR1 is KGHSH, CDR2 LQKENI, per germline. The CDR3 consists of 15 residues. Trimming cost V 3 bases and J 0 bases, with 8 bases left between them. The CDR3 spells CASSPRQSTNEKLFF. CDR3 sequence (DNA): TGTGCCAGCTCACCTAGACAGTCAACTAATGAAAAACTGTTTTTT.

The chain recombines TRBV7-6 with TRBJ1-1; no clear D gene. Germline loops: CDR1 SGHVS, CDR2 FNYEAQ. This CDR3 spans 13 amino acids. Trimming removed 4 bases from V and 3 bases from J, with 9 bases in between. The CDR3 DNA reads TGTGCCAGCAGCTCCCGTGAGGACACTGAAGCTTTCTTT. Amino acid sequence: CASSSREDTEAFF. Drawing the rest from reference TRBV7-6 and TRBJ1-1, the complete variable domain is GAGVSQSPRYKVTKRGQDVALRCDPISGHVSLYWYRQALGQGPEFLTYFNYEAQQDKSGLPNDRFSAERPEGSISTLTIQRTEQRDSAMYRCASSSREDTEAFFGQGTRLTVV.

This rearrangement joins TRBV4-1 to TRBJ1-2; D ambiguous. This CDR3 is built from 16 residues. Trimming left V 0 bases short and J 4 bases short, with 15 bases between. Germline lookup yields CDR1 MGHRA and CDR2 YSYEKL. The CDR3 nucleotides are TGCGCCAGCAGCCAAGAAAGTGTGGCGGAAATCTATGGCTACACCTTC. Translation gives CASSQESVAEIYGYTF.

The rearrangement links TRBV19 to TRBJ2-2; possible D gene TRBD2, 6 bases. This CDR3 is built from 17 residues. Trimming cost V 2 bases and J 5 bases, with 18 bases left between them. Germline lookup yields CDR1 LNHDA and CDR2 SQIVND (reference sequence). CDR3 DNA sequence: TGTGCCAGTAGTATATCGGTCATGAGGCGGGAAACCGGGGAGCTGTTTTTT. Translation gives CASSISVMRRETGELFF.

CDR3 sequence (DNA): TGTGCCTGGAGTGCCGTACAGGTCACCGGGGAGCTGTTTTTT. Its protein product is CAWSAVQVTGELFF. J is TRBJ2-2 and V is TRBV30; tentatively, D is TRBD1 (5 bases). The CDR3 is 14 residues long. V lost 1 base and J 4 bases, leaving 10 bases between the germline ends. CDR1 and CDR2 from the germline V gene are GTSNPN and SVGIG (reference sequence).

V is TRBV10-3 and J is TRBJ2-7; no reliable D call. The V gene lost 0 bases and the J gene lost 4 bases, with 7 bases spanning the gap. Germline V CDR1 and CDR2: ENHRY, SYGVKD. This CDR3 is built from 13 residues. The CDR3 DNA follows: TGTGCCATCAGTGAGTCGGTCGGTTACGAGCAGTACTTC. This encodes CAISESVGYEQYF.

The chain couples TRBV3-1 (or the pseudogene TRBV3-2) to TRBJ1-2; D call uncertain. The CDR3 covers 13 residues. Trimming took off 2 bases at V and 4 bases at J, with 8 bases between the two ends. Germline V gene sequence: CDR1 LGHDT, CDR2 YNNKEL (reference sequence). The CDR3 is CASSQRSSYGYTF. CDR3 bases: TGTGCCAGCAGCCAAAGGAGCAGCTATGGCTACACCTTC.

This chain connects TRBV6-2 or TRBV6-3 to TRBJ1-2, with D tentatively TRBD1 (5 bases). Trimming shortened V by 2 bases and J by 7 bases, and 20 bases separated the two germline ends. The CDR3 runs to 16 residues. CDR1 is MNHEY, CDR2 SVGEGT, per germline. CDR3: CASSYTTGRSQGGYTF. As DNA, the CDR3 is TGTGCCAGCAGTTACACCACCGGGAGGTCTCAGGGTGGCTACACCTTC.

Written as DNA, the CDR3 is TGTGCCAGCAGCTCCGGTTATCAAACAGCCGGGACTATCTACAATGAGCAGTTCTTC. Protein: CASSSGYQTAGTIYNEQFF. The V and J genes are TRBV7-8 and TRBJ2-1; TRBD2 matches at 7 bases. Trimming took 4 bases from V and 3 from J; bases not matched to a gene: 18. Germline V gene lookup returns CDR1 SGHVS and CDR2 FQNEAQ. The CDR3 is made up of 19 amino acids. The whole variable domain, remainder taken from reference TRBV7-8 and TRBJ2-1, is GAGVSQSPRYKVAKRGQDVALRCDPISGHVSLFWYQQALGQGPEFLTYFQNEAQLDKSGLPSDRFFAERPEGSVSTLKIQRTQQEDSAVYLCASSSGYQTAGTIYNEQFFGPGTRLTVL.

This chain uses TRBV7-9 with TRBJ2-7, with 8 bases that match TRBD1. With 5 bases clipped from V and 0 bases from J, the junction kept 6 bases outside the gene matches. CDR3 length: 15 residues. Looked up from germline, CDR1 is SEHNR and CDR2 is FQNEAQ (reference sequence). CDR3 nucleotide sequence: TGTGCCAGCAGCGAGACAGGGGAGCCCTCCTACGAGCAGTACTTC. Protein: CASSETGEPSYEQYF.

The chain employs TRBV9 and TRBJ2-7; 9 nucleotides align to TRBD2. CDR3 length equals 15 residues. Germline lookup yields CDR1 SGDLS and CDR2 YYNGEE. The junction had 6 bases not matched to a gene; V was cut back by 0 bases and J by 5 bases. CDR3 nucleotides: TGTGCCAGCAGCGTAGGGACTAGCGCCCTCGACGAGCAGTACTTC. Its protein is CASSVGTSALDEQYF.

The rearrangement links TRBV6-5 to TRBJ1-1; 9 bases align to TRBD1. This CDR3 has 16 residues. The germline V gene has CDR1 MNHEY and CDR2 SVGAGI. Germline trimming cut 2 bases from V and 1 base from J; bases unmatched to any gene: 5. CDR3 loop: CASSYLGTGKNTEAFF. CDR3 bases: TGTGCCAGCAGTTACCTAGGGACAGGGAAGAACACTGAAGCTTTCTTT.

DNA for the CDR3: TGTGCCAGCAGCTCCGGGACAGCAGCCTACGAGCAGTACTTC. Its translation is CASSSGTAAYEQYF. The chain links TRBV5-4 to TRBJ2-7; the match to TRBD1 covers 7 bases. The V gene end was trimmed by 3 bases and the J gene end by 2 bases; junction bases not matched to a gene: 5. Germline V gene lookup returns CDR1 SGHNT and CDR2 YYREEE (reference sequence). The CDR3 totals 14 residues.

The rearrangement links TRBV5-1 to TRBJ2-7; 13 nucleotides line up with TRBD2. Germline V gene data show CDR1 as SGHRS and CDR2 as YFSETQ. The ends lost 3 bases at V and 4 bases at J; junction bases unmatched: 13. This CDR3 is built from 18 residues. Here the CDR3 DNA reads TGCGCCAGCAGCTCCATATTATCCGGGACTAGCGGGAAGTACGAGCAGTACTTC. Translating gives CASSSILSGTSGKYEQYF.

The chain uses TRBV27 and TRBJ1-4; 8 bases match TRBD1. V was pared by 6 bases and J by 6 bases, with 6 bases of the junction left unmatched. This CDR3 has 14 residues. CDR1 and CDR2 from the germline V gene are MNHEY and SMNVEV (reference sequence). This CDR3 is CASRYRGTHEKLFF. The CDR3 region has the DNA TGTGCCAGCAGGTACAGGGGGACTCATGAAAAACTGTTTTTT.

This clone was detected only once. The chain joins TRBV6-6 to TRBJ1-1; 7 bases fit TRBD1. CDR1 MNHNY and CDR2 SVGAGI come from the germline V gene (reference sequence). There are 15 residues in the CDR3. With V trimmed by 6 bases and J by 2 bases, 9 bases remained unmatched. The CDR3 DNA reads as TGTGCCAGCAGAGCGACAGGGTCGAGTAACACTGAAGCTTTCTTT. Its protein product is CASRATGSSNTEAFF.

The chain recombines TRBV6-1 with TRBJ1-5; D is uncertain. The CDR3 spans 12 residues. Trimming left V 3 bases short and J 4 bases short, with 4 bases between. CDR1 is MNHNS, CDR2 SASEGT, per germline. CDR3 protein: CASSDRNQPQHF. The CDR3 DNA sequence: TGTGCCAGCAGTGACAGAAATCAGCCCCAGCATTTT.

The chain uses TRBV5-4 and TRBJ2-1; D perhaps matches TRBD2 (6 bases). The ends were cut back, 5 bases at V and 10 bases at J, with 16 bases in the middle. The CDR3 spans 13 residues. From germline, CDR1 is SGHNT and CDR2 YYREEE (reference sequence). The CDR3 loop reads CASRERAGWEQFF. CDR3 bases: TGTGCCAGCAGGGAAAGAGCGGGTTGGGAGCAGTTCTTC. Based on the CDR3 plus reference TRBV5-4 and TRBJ2-1, the full variable domain is ETGVTQSPTHLIKTRGQQVTLRCSSQSGHNTVSWYQQALGQGPQFIFQYYREEENGRGNFPPRFSGLQFPNYSSELNVNALELDDSALYLCASRERAGWEQFFGPGTRLTVL.

J is TRBJ2-7 and V is TRBV2; 8 bases are a match to TRBD1. The CDR3 contains 15 residues. Trimming took 3 bases from V and 0 from J; bases not matched to a gene: 4. Germline V gene sequence: CDR1 SNHLY, CDR2 FYNNEI. Here the CDR3 reads CASSEWTGTSYEQYF. The CDR3, as DNA: TGTGCCAGCAGTGAGTGGACAGGGACCTCCTACGAGCAGTACTTC. The variable domain in full, completed from reference TRBV2 and TRBJ2-7, reads EPEVTQTPSHQVTQMGQEVILRCVPISNHLYFYWYRQILGQKVEFLVSFYNNEISEKSEIFDDQFSVERPDGSNFTLKIRSTKLEDSAMYFCASSEWTGTSYEQYFGPGTRLTVT.

CDR3: CASSPRTGDQETQYF. The CDR3 region has the DNA TGTGCCAGCAGCCCCCGGACAGGGGACCAAGAGACCCAGTACTTC. The chain links TRBV5-5 to TRBJ2-5; 9 bases agree with TRBD1. CDR3 size: 15 residues. CDR1 and CDR2 (germline): SGHKS, YYEKEE (reference sequence). V was clipped by 4 bases and J by 0 bases; unmatched bases: 4. Using reference TRBV5-5 and TRBJ2-5 for the parts outside the CDR3, the full variable domain is DAGVTQSPTHLIKTRGQQVTLRCSPISGHKSVSWYQQVLGQGPQFIFQYYEKEERGRGNFPDRFSARQFPNYSSELNVNALLLGDSALYLCASSPRTGDQETQYFGPGTRLLVL.

V is TRBV29-1 and J is TRBJ1-1, with no clear D. Trimming removed 6 bases from V and 1 base from J, with 9 bases in between. Germline lookup yields CDR1 SQVTM and CDR2 ANQGSEA. This CDR3 region has 12 residues. In DNA, the CDR3 is TGCAGCGTACGGCAGGCGAACACTGAAGCTTTCTTT. The encoded protein is CSVRQANTEAFF.

This sequence joins TRBV6-6 and TRBJ2-3; 9 nucleotides agree with TRBD1. Germline CDR1 reads MNHNY; CDR2 reads SVGAGI (reference sequence). The ends lost 6 bases at V and 0 bases at J; junction bases unmatched: 4. The CDR3 spans 15 residues. CDR3 region: CASSYRGLSTDTQYF. The CDR3 DNA reads as TGTGCCAGCAGCTACAGGGGGCTGAGCACAGATACGCAGTATTTT.

This sequence joins TRBV11-2 and TRBJ2-3; D may be TRBD1 (6 bases). The CDR3 is 15 residues long. V was shortened by 3 bases and J by 3 bases, with 13 bases between the two germline ends. Germline V lookup: CDR1 SGHAT, CDR2 FQNNGV. In nucleotides, the CDR3 is TGTGCCAGCAGCTTCAGGGGTTATGGGACAGATACGCAGTATTTT. It yields the protein CASSFRGYGTDTQYF.

The CDR3: CASSTATGSISPLHF. CDR3 bases: TGTGCCAGCAGTACCGCGACAGGGAGTATTTCACCCCTCCACTTT. This chain connects TRBV6-2 or TRBV6-3 to TRBJ1-6; 7 bases fit TRBD1. The germline V gene encodes CDR1 MNHEY and CDR2 SVGEGT. CDR3 length: 15 residues. The junction had 10 bases not matched to a gene; V was cut back by 5 bases and J by 9 bases.